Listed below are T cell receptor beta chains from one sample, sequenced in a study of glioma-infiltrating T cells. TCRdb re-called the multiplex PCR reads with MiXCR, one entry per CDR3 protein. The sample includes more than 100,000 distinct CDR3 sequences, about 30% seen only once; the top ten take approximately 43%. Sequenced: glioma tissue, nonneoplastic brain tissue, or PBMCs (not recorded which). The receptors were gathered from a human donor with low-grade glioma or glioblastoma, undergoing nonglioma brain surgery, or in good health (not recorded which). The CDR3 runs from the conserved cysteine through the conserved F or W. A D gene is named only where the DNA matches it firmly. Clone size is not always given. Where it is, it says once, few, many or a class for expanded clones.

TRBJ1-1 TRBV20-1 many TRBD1 CSTEGQLNTEAFF TGCAGTACGGAGGGACAGCTGAACACTGAAGCTTTCTTT
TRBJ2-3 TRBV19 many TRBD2 CASSPTSGGDTQYF TGTGCCAGTAGCCCGACTAGCGGAGGAGATACGCAGTATTTT
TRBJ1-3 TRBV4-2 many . CASSPLEGLNGNTIYF TGTGCCAGCAGCCCACTCGAAGGGCTTAATGGAAACACCATATATTTT
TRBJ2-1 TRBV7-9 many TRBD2 CASSGREGYEKYEQFF TGTGCCAGCAGCGGTCGGGAGGGGTATGAGAAGTATGAGCAGTTCTTC
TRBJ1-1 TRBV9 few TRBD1 CASSLGTGRGNTEAFF TGTGCCAGCAGCCTCGGGACAGGAAGGGGCAACACTGAAGCTTTCTTT
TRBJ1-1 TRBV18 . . CASSPGRRTEAFF TGTGCCAGCTCACCAGGGAGGAGAACTGAAGCTTTCTTT
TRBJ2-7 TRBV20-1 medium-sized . CSASGNEQYF TGCAGTGCTAGTGGAAACGAGCAGTACTTC
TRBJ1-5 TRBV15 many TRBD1 CATSRSGTERNQPQHF TGTGCCACCAGCAGATCTGGGACAGAGCGCAATCAGCCCCAGCATTTT
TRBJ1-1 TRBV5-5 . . CASSLVGRTEAFF TGTGCCAGCAGCTTGGTGGGGCGCACTGAAGCTTTCTTT
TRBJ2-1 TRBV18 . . CASSPQKGPYSEHFF TGTGCCAGCTCACCTCAAAAGGGCCCCTACAGTGAGCATTTCTTC
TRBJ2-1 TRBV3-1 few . CASSSTTVELDEQFF TGTGCCAGCAGCTCCACCACGGTAGAGCTCGATGAGCAGTTCTTC
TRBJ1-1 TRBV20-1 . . CSALPIGATTEAFF TGCAGTGCTCTTCCCATCGGGGCGACCACTGAAGCTTTCTTT
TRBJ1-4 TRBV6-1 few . CASSSSPGANEKLFF TGTGCCAGCAGTTCCTCCCCGGGGGCTAATGAAAAACTGTTTTTT
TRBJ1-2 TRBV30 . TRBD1 CALSDQDRFGYTF TGTGCCTTGAGTGATCAGGACAGGTTCGGCTACACCTTC
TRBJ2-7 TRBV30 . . CAWTPGIERHEQYF TGTGCCTGGACCCCTGGGATTGAACGACACGAGCAGTACTTC
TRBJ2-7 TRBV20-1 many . CSAPVGAEQYF TGCAGTGCCCCGGTAGGTGCCGAGCAGTACTTC
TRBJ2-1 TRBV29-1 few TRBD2 CSDGTSGGTGEQFF TGCAGCGATGGGACTAGCGGGGGGACCGGCGAGCAGTTCTTC
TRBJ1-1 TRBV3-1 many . CASSQDIWGSEAFF TGTGCCAGCAGCCAAGATATCTGGGGATCTGAAGCTTTCTTT
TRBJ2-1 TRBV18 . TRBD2 CASSPTLAGGRLNEQFF TGTGCCAGCTCACCAACACTAGCGGGGGGTAGGCTGAATGAGCAGTTCTTC
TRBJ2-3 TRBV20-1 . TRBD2 CSANMGLAGGTDTQYF TGCAGTGCTAACATGGGACTAGCAGGAGGCACAGATACGCAGTATTTT
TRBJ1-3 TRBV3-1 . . CASSQGARNTIYF TGTGCCAGCAGCCAGGGGGCACGAAACACCATATATTTT
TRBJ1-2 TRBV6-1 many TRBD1 CASRGGQGGSNYGYTF TGTGCCAGCAGAGGGGGACAGGGTGGTTCTAACTATGGCTACACCTTC
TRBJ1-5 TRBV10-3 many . CAISVDGQPQHF TGTGCCATCAGCGTGGACGGACAGCCCCAGCATTTT
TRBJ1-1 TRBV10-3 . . CAISQGPMVDTEAFF TGTGCCATCAGCCAGGGACCTATGGTGGACACTGAAGCTTTCTTT
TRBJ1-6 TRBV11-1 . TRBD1 CASSFQLDRENSPLHF TGTGCCAGCAGCTTTCAATTGGACAGGGAGAATTCACCCCTCCACTTT
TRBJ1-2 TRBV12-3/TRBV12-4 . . CASSLRANGYTF TGTGCCAGCAGTTTAAGGGCCAACGGCTACACCTTC
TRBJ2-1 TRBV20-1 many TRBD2 CSALLPSGVRNEQFF TGCAGTGCCCTCCTTCCTAGCGGGGTCCGCAATGAGCAGTTCTTC
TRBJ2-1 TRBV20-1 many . CSARNRRGYGYNEQFF TGCAGTGCTAGAAATCGTCGGGGTTATGGCTACAATGAGCAGTTCTTC
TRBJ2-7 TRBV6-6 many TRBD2 CASSYSKSSLGLADEYEQYF TGTGCCAGCAGTTACTCGAAAAGCAGTTTAGGACTAGCGGACGAGTACGAGCAGTACTTC
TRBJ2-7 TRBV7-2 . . CASRLVPNEQYF TGTGCCAGCAGATTAGTTCCAAACGAGCAGTACTTC
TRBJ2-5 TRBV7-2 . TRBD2 CASSPNSGRETQYF TGTGCCAGCAGCCCGAACAGCGGGAGAGAGACCCAGTACTTC
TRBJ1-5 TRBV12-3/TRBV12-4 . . CASTPFRDNQPQHF TGTGCCAGCACCCCCTTCCGGGATAATCAGCCCCAGCATTTT
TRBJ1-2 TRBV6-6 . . CASSYSSRVSSVGYGYTF TGTGCCAGCAGTTACTCGAGTAGGGTTTCCTCAGTGGGCTATGGCTACACCTTC
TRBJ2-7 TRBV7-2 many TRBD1 CASSTGDGYEQYF TGTGCCAGCAGCACAGGGGATGGCTACGAGCAGTACTTC
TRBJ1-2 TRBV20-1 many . CSARTNSANYGYTF TGCAGTGCTAGAACGAACAGCGCTAACTATGGCTACACCTTC
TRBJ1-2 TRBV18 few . CASSPPGGSNYGYTF TGTGCCAGCTCACCTCCGGGGGGATCTAACTATGGCTACACCTTC
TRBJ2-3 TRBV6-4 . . CASSDRAGASTDTQYF TGTGCCAGCAGTGACCGGGCGGGGGCGAGCACAGATACGCAGTATTTT
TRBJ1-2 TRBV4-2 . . CASSQGLEASGYTF TGTGCCAGCAGCCAAGGCTTAGAAGCGAGTGGCTACACCTTC
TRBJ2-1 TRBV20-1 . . CSAAGLSSEQLF TGCAGTGCTGCCGGACTGTCTAGTGAGCAGTTATTC
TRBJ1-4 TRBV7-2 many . CASSLDENEKLFF TGTGCCAGCAGCTTAGATGAGAATGAAAAACTGTTTTTT
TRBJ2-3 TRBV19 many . CASSRDPSRNTQYF TGTGCCAGTAGTAGGGACCCCTCCAGGAATACGCAGTATTTT
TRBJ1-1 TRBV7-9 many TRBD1 CASSPRGGGDTEAFF TGTGCCAGCAGCCCCAGGGGGGGAGGGGACACTGAAGCTTTCTTT
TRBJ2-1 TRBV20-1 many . CSAHTGQIEQFF TGCAGTGCTCATACAGGTCAGATTGAGCAGTTCTTC
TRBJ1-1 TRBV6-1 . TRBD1 CASRNHRTGGANTEAFF TGTGCCAGCAGGAATCACCGGACAGGGGGCGCGAACACTGAAGCTTTCTTT
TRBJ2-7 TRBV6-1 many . CASSRWGLTYEQYF TGTGCCAGCAGTAGATGGGGACTGACCTACGAGCAGTACTTC
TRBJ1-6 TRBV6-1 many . CASQGTQGRPLHF TGTGCCAGCCAAGGGACCCAGGGGAGACCCCTCCACTTT
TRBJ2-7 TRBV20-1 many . CSAKTGHEQYF TGCAGTGCCAAAACAGGGCACGAGCAGTACTTC
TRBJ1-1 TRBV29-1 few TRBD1 CSVPSRGRNTEAFF TGCAGCGTCCCTTCCAGGGGGCGAAACACTGAAGCTTTCTTT
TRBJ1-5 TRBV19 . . CASSREGGQPQHF TGTGCCAGTAGTAGGGAGGGTGGTCAGCCCCAGCATTTT
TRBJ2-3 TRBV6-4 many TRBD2 CASSGTSGGTDTQYF TGTGCGTCAAGCGGGACTAGCGGGGGCACAGATACGCAGTATTTT
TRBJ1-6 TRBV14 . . CASSPPGPSYNSPLHF TGTGCCAGCAGCCCCCCGGGTCCGAGCTATAATTCACCCCTCCACTTT
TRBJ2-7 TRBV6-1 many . CASRHPGRTLPGEQYF TGTGCCAGCAGACATCCGGGACGGACCCTTCCCGGCGAGCAGTACTTC
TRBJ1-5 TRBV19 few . CASSPEAEYSNQPQHF TGTGCCAGTAGTCCCGAGGCGGAATATAGCAATCAGCCCCAGCATTTT
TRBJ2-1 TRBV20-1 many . CSARYNMGHNEQFF TGCAGTGCTAGGTATAATATGGGACACAATGAGCAGTTCTTC
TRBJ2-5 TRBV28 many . CASNRKGGGLETQYF TGTGCCAGCAACCGGAAGGGGGGGGGCCTCGAGACCCAGTACTTC